This section outlines one T cell receptor beta chain sequence together with its context. Trimming at V came to 1 base and at J to 4 bases, leaving 4 bases not matched to a gene. The germline V gene has CDR1 MNHEY and CDR2 SVGAGI. The CDR3 totals 15 residues. In TCRdb, the 5' RACE reads were re-called with MiXCR into one record per CDR3 protein. The repertoire holds around 250,000 distinct CDR3 sequences, roughly 13% seen once, with about 4.1% in the top ten. All donors were healthy, and all were Caucasian. These data originate in a study of identical twins. The same sample was also used in a study of yellow fever vaccine responses in identical twins. As that study records: Reportedly, the T cell response mounted by twins to vaccine seemed partly convergent, partly personalized.

The receptor's source is a woman younger than 35 in good health. Material for sequencing was memory (CD45RO+) T cells sorted from blood. The V gene is TRBV6-5, the J gene TRBJ2-7, with TRBD1 identical over 10 bases. CDR3 nucleotides: TGTGCCAGCAGTTACTTACCGGGACAGGGGTACGAGCAGTACTTC. Translating it yields CASSYLPGQGYEQYF.